The 5 T cell receptor beta chains listed next were all sequenced from one sample in a study of glioma-infiltrating T cells after dendritic cell vaccination. Repertoires were generated with immunoSEQ multiplex PCR, while TCRdb's copy carries only in-frame clones and drops some. The repertoire holds about 92,000 clones, with approximately 84% as singletons. The material sequenced was blood, taken before dendritic cell vaccination. These receptors were obtained from a human donor with glioblastoma.

This clone showed up just once. The chain couples TRBV13 to TRBJ2-7, with D maybe TRBD2 (5 bases). The CDR3 has 15 amino acids. Per the germline V gene, CDR1 is PRHDT and CDR2 is FYEKMQ (reference sequence). V was shortened by 0 bases and J by 4 bases, with 13 bases between the two germline ends. The CDR3 loop is CASSLGPSAGYEQYF. CDR3 DNA: TGTGCCAGCAGCTTAGGCCCATCCGCGGGTTACGAGCAGTACTTC.

The rearrangement joins TRBV2 to TRBJ1-1; no firm D call. CDR1 and CDR2 (germline): SNHLY, FYNNEI. The CDR3 extends over 14 amino acids. Trimming stripped 6 bases from V and 0 bases from J, with 11 bases between. CDR3 DNA: TGTGCCAGCAGAAGAGAGAGCATGAACACTGAAGCTTTCTTT. Protein: CASRRESMNTEAFF.

This chain uses TRBV9 with TRBJ1-4; D not resolved. The CDR3 spans 14 residues. Germline lookup yields CDR1 SGDLS and CDR2 YYNGEE. The V end lost 0 bases, the J end lost 5 bases, and 8 bases lay between the germline ends. The CDR3 region has the DNA TGTGCCAGCAGCGTAGACAGAACAAATGAAAAACTGTTTTTT. It translates to CASSVDRTNEKLFF.

The chain uses TRBV18 and TRBJ1-2; TRBD1 matches at 8 bases. Trimming cost V 3 bases and J 5 bases; bases outside gene matches: 11. Germline lookup yields CDR1 KGHSH and CDR2 LQKENI. This CDR3 contains 16 residues. The DNA of the CDR3 is TGTGCCAGCTCACCCCCTCAGGGGGCGTTTCGGTATGGCTACACCTTC. It codes for CASSPPQGAFRYGYTF.

The chain uses TRBV18 and TRBJ1-1, with a tentative D call TRBD1 (5 bases). This CDR3 comprises 14 residues. In germline, CDR1 is KGHSH, CDR2 LQKENI. V lost 2 bases, J lost 3 bases, and 10 bases lay in between. CDR3 protein: CASSPGGKDTEAFF. CDR3 nucleotides: TGTGCCAGCTCACCAGGGGGGAAGGACACTGAAGCTTTCTTT.